These 31 T cell receptor beta chains were sequenced from one sample in a study of technical replicates of blood from several donors. Profiled with immunoSEQ multiplex PCR; TCRdb holds only in-frame clones, not every one. The sample shows about 85,000 clones, roughly 94% of them seen only once. Sequenced sample: T cells isolated from PBMCs. These receptors originate from a human donor in good health.

This clone has more than one count but fewer than ten. The chain carries TRBV4-1 and TRBJ1-1, with D unclear. From germline, CDR1 is MGHRA and CDR2 YSYEKL. V was shortened by 1 base and J by 3 bases, with 6 bases between the two germline ends. The CDR3 is 13 amino acids. This CDR3 reads CASSQGSDTEAFF. CDR3 bases: TGCGCCAGCAGCCAAGGGTCGGACACTGAAGCTTTCTTT.

The chain recombines TRBV13 with TRBJ1-4; TRBD1 matches 8 bases. From germline, CDR1 is PRHDT and CDR2 FYEKMQ (reference sequence). There are 15 residues in the CDR3. V lost 1 base to trimming and J lost 8 bases; unmatched junction nucleotides: 6. CDR3 sequence reads: CASSLAGTGGEKLFF. The CDR3 DNA is TGTGCCAGCAGCTTAGCCGGGACAGGAGGGGAAAAACTGTTTTTT.

CDR3 amino acids: CASSYSVSAGKSPLHF. CDR3 DNA: TGTGCCAGCAGTTACTCTGTCTCGGCGGGGAAATCACCCCTCCACTTT. V gene TRBV6-6 combines with J gene TRBJ1-6, with D hard to call. The CDR3 consists of 16 residues. Germline V gene lookup returns CDR1 MNHNY and CDR2 SVGAGI (reference sequence). V lost 0 bases and J lost 10, with 16 bases in between.

This chain uses TRBV19 with TRBJ1-4; D gene ambiguous. CDR3 length: 13 amino acids. Germline CDR1 LNHDA, CDR2 SQIVND (reference sequence). Trimming took off 3 bases at V and 4 bases at J, with 6 bases between the two ends. CDR3 residues: CASSMGFNEKLFF. The CDR3 DNA reads as TGTGCCAGTAGTATGGGCTTTAATGAAAAACTGTTTTTT.

The V and J genes are TRBV11-3 and TRBJ2-3, with TRBD2 as a possible D gene (5 bases). V lost 0 bases, J lost 2 bases, and 9 bases lay in between. This CDR3 is built from 15 residues. CDR1 and CDR2 (germline): SGHNT, YENEEA. CDR3 sequence reads: CASSLEEAFTDTQYF. The CDR3 nucleotides are TGTGCCAGCAGCTTAGAGGAGGCATTCACAGATACGCAGTATTTT.

V is TRBV4-1 and J is TRBJ2-3, with D maybe TRBD2 (6 bases). V lost 1 base to trimming and J lost 12 bases, with 14 bases between them. The CDR3 is 13 amino acids. From germline, CDR1 is MGHRA and CDR2 YSYEKL. CDR3 sequence: CASSQVGEVLQYF. The CDR3 DNA sequence: TGCGCCAGCAGCCAAGTTGGGGAGGTTCTACAGTATTTT.

This clone came up once. V usage is TRBV18 and J usage is TRBJ2-3; 8 nucleotides match TRBD2. Trimming cost V 3 bases and J 1 base; bases outside gene matches: 6. The CDR3 is made up of 16 amino acids. CDR1 KGHSH and CDR2 LQKENI come from the germline V gene. The chain's CDR3 is CASSPRGGVGTDTQYF. CDR3 DNA sequence: TGTGCCAGCTCACCTCGGGGGGGGGTCGGCACAGATACGCAGTATTTT.

The rearrangement joins TRBV30 to TRBJ1-3, with D maybe TRBD1 (6 bases). The germline CDR1 and CDR2 sequences are GTSNPN and SVGIG (reference sequence). V was trimmed by 5 bases and J by 4 bases, leaving 12 bases between them. The CDR3 totals 13 residues. The CDR3 DNA sequence: TGTGCCTGGCTGGGGGCTGGGGGAAACACCATATATTTT. It is translated as CAWLGAGGNTIYF.

This chain links TRBV27 with TRBJ2-7, with 7 bases identical to TRBD1. Germline values: CDR1 MNHEY, CDR2 SMNVEV (reference sequence). V was clipped by 6 bases and J by 3 bases; unmatched bases: 11. The CDR3 runs to 15 residues. The CDR3: CASRPTGQVGYEQYF. CDR3 DNA: TGTGCCAGCAGACCAACCGGACAGGTCGGCTACGAGCAGTACTTC.

V and J are TRBV19 and TRBJ1-5; TRBD1 aligns across 7 bases. V was clipped by 6 bases and J by 1 base; unmatched bases: 6. CDR3 length: 15 residues. The germline gives CDR1 LNHDA, CDR2 SQIVND (reference sequence). The CDR3 sequence is CASRRQGVSNQPQHF. CDR3 coding DNA: TGTGCCAGTAGGAGACAGGGCGTAAGCAATCAGCCCCAGCATTTT.

This chain connects TRBV19 to TRBJ2-1; 7 nucleotides line up with TRBD1. The CDR3 contains 14 residues. V was pared by 5 bases and J by 4 bases, with 5 bases of the junction left unmatched. Germline V gives CDR1 LNHDA, CDR2 SQIVND (reference sequence). The CDR3: CASSRQGPYNEQFF. The CDR3 coding sequence is TGTGCCAGTAGTCGACAGGGCCCTTACAATGAGCAGTTCTTC. The full variable domain, completed using reference TRBV19 and TRBJ2-1, is DGGITQSPKYLFRKEGQNVTLSCEQNLNHDAMYWYRQDPGQGLRLIYYSQIVNDFQKGDIAEGYSVSREKKESFPLTVTSAQKNPTAFYLCASSRQGPYNEQFFGPGTRLTVL.

V usage is TRBV6-1 and J usage is TRBJ2-7; tentative D call: TRBD1 (6 bases). V gave up 2 bases and J gave up 1 base, with 12 bases separating them. The CDR3 runs 15 residues. Germline CDR1 is MNHNS and CDR2 is SASEGT. The CDR3 sequence is CASSEWGQGSYEQYF. The CDR3 DNA reads TGTGCCAGCAGTGAATGGGGGCAGGGATCCTACGAGCAGTACTTC.

This rearrangement joins TRBV6-5 to TRBJ1-1, with TRBD1 matching over 7 bases. Germline-derived CDR1 and CDR2 are MNHEY and SVGAGI. The junction had 6 bases not matched to a gene; V was cut back by 2 bases and J by 0 bases. CDR3 length equals 16 residues. CDR3 DNA: TGTGCCAGCAGTTACGACAGGGTGGGTGTGAACACTGAAGCTTTCTTT. Its translation: CASSYDRVGVNTEAFF.

This clone appeared once. V gene TRBV27 combines with J gene TRBJ2-7; D not certain. V was pared by 8 bases and J by 3 bases, with 17 bases between. The germline V gene encodes CDR1 MNHEY and CDR2 SMNVEV (reference sequence). The CDR3 has 14 amino acids. The CDR3 nucleotides are TGTGCCAGCGGGTACCCTACGACGGGCTACGAGCAGTACTTC. Its protein is CASGYPTTGYEQYF.

This chain uses TRBV10-2 with TRBJ1-1; TRBD1 is a possible D gene (5 bases). Trimming removed 5 bases at V and 1 base at J, with 8 bases between. This CDR3 contains 13 residues. Looked up from germline, CDR1 is WSHSY and CDR2 is SAAADI. CDR3 amino acids: CASSPGGNTEAFF. For the CDR3, the DNA is TGCGCCAGCAGTCCCGGGGGGAACACTGAAGCTTTCTTT.

The chain has TRBV23-1 and TRBJ2-3, with TRBD2 identical over 10 bases. Being an ORF, TRBV23-1 has a function that is uncertain. The CDR3 spans 15 residues. Losses at the gene ends were 8 bases for V and 3 bases for J; bases not matched to a gene: 8. CDR3 bases: TGCGCCAGCCAAAAGCGGGAGGGTTATACAGATACGCAGTATTTT. This translates into CASQKREGYTDTQYF.

J is TRBJ1-2 and V is TRBV7-8; TRBD1 agrees at 8 bases. The CDR3 consists of 17 residues. Germline V gene data show CDR1 as SGHVS and CDR2 as FQNEAQ. J lost 5 bases, V lost 1 base, and 12 bases had no gene match. The chain's CDR3 is CASSLVRGRLKGYGYTF. The CDR3, as DNA: TGTGCCAGCAGCTTAGTCAGGGGGCGCCTAAAGGGGTATGGCTACACCTTC.

The chain links TRBV6-5 to TRBJ1-6; the D is unclear. Germline values: CDR1 MNHEY, CDR2 SVGAGI. The CDR3 spans 12 residues. V was shortened by 6 bases and J by 5 bases, with 5 bases between the two germline ends. CDR3 sequence (DNA): TGTGCCAGCAGCTATAATAATTCACCCCTCCACTTT. It specifies CASSYNNSPLHF.

The chain has TRBV29-1 and TRBJ1-3; D ambiguous. The V end was cut by 4 bases, the J end by 4 bases, with 11 bases between. This CDR3 is 13 amino acids long. Per the germline V gene, CDR1 is SQVTM and CDR2 is ANQGSEA. The CDR3 loop reads CSVVGLLGNTIYF. CDR3 nucleotide sequence: TGCAGCGTTGTTGGACTCTTAGGAAACACCATATATTTT.

The chain combines TRBV7-3 with TRBJ2-1; 10 positions match TRBD2. V was pared by 5 bases and J by 7 bases, with 8 bases of the junction left unmatched. CDR1 and CDR2 (germline): SGHTA, FQGTGA. The CDR3 sequence is 15 residues long. In nucleotides, the CDR3 is TGTGCCAGCAGCCTAAGCGGGGGGGGAGGGAATGAGCAGTTCTTC. Its protein product is CASSLSGGGGNEQFF.

The V and J genes are TRBV11-3 and TRBJ1-6; tentatively, D is TRBD1 (5 bases). The germline V gene has CDR1 SGHNT and CDR2 YENEEA. The CDR3 is 14 amino acids. Deletions cut 5 bases from V and 9 bases from J, with 14 bases between. In nucleotides, the CDR3 is TGTGCCAGCAGCCGGGGAGGGGTGAGTTCACCCCTCCACTTT. Its protein is CASSRGGVSSPLHF.

This chain links TRBV6-5 with TRBJ1-2, with a possible D match to TRBD1 (5 bases). CDR3 length: 15 residues. The V gene's germline CDR1 is MNHEY and CDR2 SVGAGI. Trimming took 6 bases from V and 0 from J, leaving 14 bases between them. CDR3 region: CASSDPSTANYGYTF. In nucleotides, the CDR3 is TGTGCCAGCAGCGATCCCTCGACAGCTAACTATGGCTACACCTTC.

The chain links TRBV29-1 to TRBJ1-5; D uncertain. The V and J ends lost 5 bases and 0 bases respectively, with 11 bases between them. The CDR3 is made up of 14 amino acids. Germline V CDR1 and CDR2: SQVTM, ANQGSEA. The CDR3 bases are TGCAGCGTTACCAACGGGAATAGCAATCAGCCCCAGCATTTT. Amino acids: CSVTNGNSNQPQHF.

The V and J genes are TRBV5-1 and TRBJ1-1; TRBD1 agrees at 11 bases. J lost 5 bases, V lost 0 bases, and 3 bases had no gene match. Germline V gives CDR1 SGHRS, CDR2 YFSETQ. The CDR3 consists of 15 residues. The CDR3 DNA follows: TGCGCCAGCAGCTTGGTGGGACAGGGGGGGACTGAAGCTTTCTTT. Its protein product is CASSLVGQGGTEAFF.

This chain joins TRBV2 and TRBJ1-1, with D uncertain. Germline CDR1 and CDR2: SNHLY and FYNNEI. This CDR3 is built from 11 residues. The V end lost 4 bases, the J end lost 6 bases, and 6 bases lay between the germline ends. The chain's CDR3 is CASSVGAEAFF. CDR3 coding DNA: TGTGCCAGCAGTGTCGGTGCTGAAGCTTTCTTT.

This chain uses TRBV7-8 with TRBJ1-5, with D unresolved. CDR1 SGHVS and CDR2 FQNEAQ come from the germline V gene. CDR3 length: 13 residues. V was pared by 3 bases and J by 0 bases, with 3 bases between. The DNA for the CDR3 is TGTGCCAGCAGCTTCGGTAGCAATCAGCCCCAGCATTTT. It codes for CASSFGSNQPQHF. The full variable domain, rest sourced from reference TRBV7-8 and TRBJ1-5, is GAGVSQSPRYKVAKRGQDVALRCDPISGHVSLFWYQQALGQGPEFLTYFQNEAQLDKSGLPSDRFFAERPEGSVSTLKIQRTQQEDSAVYLCASSFGSNQPQHFGDGTRLSIL.

V gene TRBV4-2 combines with J gene TRBJ2-7; 10 nucleotides line up with TRBD2. Germline V lookup: CDR1 LGHNA, CDR2 YNFKEQ. This CDR3 has 15 amino acids. The V segment lost 4 bases and the J segment 0 bases; nucleotides outside the gene matches: 3. Here the CDR3 DNA reads TGTGCCAGCAGCCCCTCTAGCGGGAGCTCCTACGAGCAGTACTTC. Translating it yields CASSPSSGSSYEQYF.

This chain connects TRBV5-8 to TRBJ2-1; 10 bases agree with TRBD1. Germline values: CDR1 SGHTS, CDR2 YDEGEE. The trim removed 3 bases at V and 4 bases at J, leaving 4 bases unmatched. The CDR3 is made up of 15 amino acids. CDR3 DNA sequence: TGTGCCAGCAGCTGGGACAGGGGTCCGTACAATGAGCAGTTCTTC. Translating gives CASSWDRGPYNEQFF. Variable domain in full (rest from reference TRBV5-8 and TRBJ2-1): EAGVTQSPTHLIKTRGQQATLRCSPISGHTSVYWYQQALGLGLQFLLWYDEGEERNRGNFPPRFSGRQFPNYSSELNVNALELEDSALYLCASSWDRGPYNEQFFGPGTRLTVL.

In DNA form, the CDR3 reads TGTGCCACTCGCGTGGGGGGGGCCGTGGAGACCCAGTACTTC. It translates to CATRVGGAVETQYF. V and J are TRBV19 and TRBJ2-5; D is possibly TRBD2 (7 bases). In germline, CDR1 is LNHDA, CDR2 SQIVND (reference sequence). Trimming stripped 10 bases from V and 5 bases from J, with 20 bases between. The CDR3 is 14 residues long.

This sequence joins TRBV27 and TRBJ1-1, with a weak D call TRBD1 (5 bases). This CDR3 contains 13 residues. The ends were cut back, 10 bases at V and 4 bases at J, with 16 bases in the middle. Germline V gene lookup returns CDR1 MNHEY and CDR2 SMNVEV (reference sequence). The CDR3 nucleotides are TGTGCCACCCGCCCCACCGGGGGCACTGAAGCTTTCTTT. This translates into CATRPTGGTEAFF.

CDR3 in DNA: TGTGCCACCAGCAGGATACAGGGGGCATCTGGAAACACCATATATTTT. This codes for CATSRIQGASGNTIYF. The chain joins TRBV15 to TRBJ1-3; 9 bases agree with TRBD1. Germline CDR1 reads LNHNV; CDR2 reads YYDKDF (reference sequence). Germline trimming cut 3 bases from V and 1 base from J; bases unmatched to any gene: 4. The CDR3 spans 16 residues.